These 3 T cell receptor beta chains came from one sample sequenced in a study of OX40 agonist ivuxolimab in advanced cancers. The method was immunoSEQ multiplex PCR; TCRdb's version includes in-frame clones alone and lacks a portion of them. In the table there are approximately 82,000 clones, approximately 85% of which are singletons. The sequences come from CD4+ or CD8+ T cells sorted from blood, collected in a trial of the OX40 agonist ivuxolimab. All receptors derive from an adult with an advanced solid tumor such as melanoma, head and neck, liver or kidney cancer.

This chain connects TRBV6-5 to TRBJ1-2, with D tentatively TRBD1 (6 bases). CDR3 length equals 13 residues. The V gene lost 6 bases and the J gene lost 6 bases, with 14 bases spanning the gap. Looked up from germline, CDR1 is MNHEY and CDR2 is SVGAGI. CDR3: CASRPLQGNGYTF. CDR3 DNA sequence: TGTGCCAGCAGACCGCTTCAGGGGAATGGCTACACCTTC.

CDR3 residues: CASSLQDRGNSPLHF. Written as DNA, the CDR3 is TGCGCCAGCAGCCTGCAGGACAGGGGTAATTCACCCCTCCACTTT. J is TRBJ1-6 and V is TRBV5-1, with 9 positions matching TRBD1. Per the germline V gene, CDR1 is SGHRS and CDR2 is YFSETQ. This CDR3 region has 15 residues. V lost 4 bases and J lost 6; bases outside the gene matches: 5.

This chain uses TRBV11-2 with TRBJ2-1, with 9 bases matching TRBD2. The CDR3 extends over 19 amino acids. Trimming removed 0 bases from V and 3 bases from J; junction bases left unmatched: 12. Germline V gene sequence: CDR1 SGHAT, CDR2 FQNNGV. CDR3 residues: CASSLDRGLAGARYNEQFF. DNA for the CDR3: TGTGCCAGCAGCTTAGATCGGGGTTTAGCGGGGGCCCGCTACAATGAGCAGTTCTTC.